The T cell receptor beta chain under discussion was sequenced for a study of blood T cell repertoires in COVID-19 (TCRdb year 2020). Context from the whole study: The collaborator samples originated in the United States, Italy and Spain and spanned the acute and convalescent phases of COVID-19. The material from the prospective study consisted of cDNA or gDNA derived from T cells, B-cell-depleted T cells, or PBMCs. The dataset comprised deeply sampled blood TCRbeta repertoires from subjects exposed to, actively infected with, or recovered from COVID-19. A freely available public database, intended as a resource for researchers studying the immune response to SARS-CoV-2, is where the repertoires were released. Samples were obtained from the ongoing ImmuneRACE study (first 160 participants) and from approximately 1,200 subjects provided by 6 global collaborators. Sample metadata almost always included a de-identified subject ID, COVID-19 status, age in years and sex. HLA class I and class II types, where available, came from metadata supplied by the sample provider rather than from assay-based typing. The full study reports these points: How much clinical and demographic metadata was included differed by source and by participant, and the metadata was provided uncurated.

One collaborating source in Seattle enrolled patients during active infection and followed them longitudinally through the course of disease. Collaborating institutions collected whole blood in K2EDTA tubes following their own protocols. For TCRbeta analysis, collaborators shipped samples as frozen whole blood, isolated PBMCs, or DNA extracted from either of those sample types. The immunoSEQ Assay, a bias-controlled multiplex PCR, was used to amplify TCRbeta CDR3 regions from genomic DNA. On the study's bioinformatics: The number of nucleated cells in each sample was estimated by amplification of reference gene primers within the assay. To quantify the absolute abundance of each unique TCRbeta CDR3 rearrangement, sequence reads were collapsed and filtered. For each sample, productive Simpson clonality was calculated as the square root of Simpson's diversity index over productive rearrangements. Sourced from immuneACCESS, this table was stored by TCRdb with only in-frame sequences that have V and J called. A share of the clones is absent; for the studies checked, an unresolved V gene accounts for under half, and the remainder has no known explanation. Clone size and V and J calls were adopted from that table, with D and trimming inferred from the DNA. Within this sample are under 200,000 clones, with 84% of them counted one time only. Around 15% of the sample belongs to the ten largest clones.

V is reduced by 7 bases and J by 0 bases, leaving a spacing of 8 bases between them. The CDR3 starts with the cysteine, ends with the phenylalanine, and has 13 residues. Only CDR3 DNA is held: 39 bases, read in frame from base 1. CDR1 SGHRS and CDR2 YFSETQ were looked up in the germline V gene. Notes on this clone: Its recognized antigen is unknown. Per-nucleotide qualities are absent, and no much larger clonotype sits a single base away.

The chain couples TRBV5-1 to TRBJ1-3; confidence is insufficient to name the D gene. The TCR originated in an older woman with COVID-19, enrolled during active disease. Sequenced input: peripheral blood. In nucleotide form, the sequence is TGCGCCAGCTCTGAGGGCTCTGGAAACACCATATATTTT. It is translated as CASSEGSGNTIYF.